These T cell receptor beta chains were read from a single sample in a study of human T cells and chemical hapten exposure. TCRdb used MiXCR to reprocess the RACE reads, holding one entry per CDR3 protein. The sample lists roughly 42,000 distinct CDR3 sequences; more than 9% were seen once. The sequenced sample was whole blood, obtained in connection with sensitization to the hapten diphenylcyclopropenone (DPC). The receptor set was obtained from a woman aged 25 to 39 with alopecia areata. Some clones in this sample may be carry-over from other donors' samples. Both conserved end residues are part of each CDR3. A D gene is named only where the DNA matches it firmly. Only some rows state a clone size, as once, few, many or a class for expanded clones.

J gene,V gene,D gene,clone size,CDR3 DNA,CDR3 protein
TRBJ2-5,TRBV28,TRBD2,many,TGTGCCAGCGCCCTAGCGGGGGGGCTGGAGACCCAGTACTTC,CASALAGGLETQYF
TRBJ2-1,TRBV2,TRBD2,.,TGTGCCAGCAGGCCACTAGCGGGGTACAATGAGCAGTTCTTC,CASRPLAGYNEQFF
TRBJ2-7,TRBV28,.,.,TGTGTTGCAGGAGGGGGCTATTCCTACGAGCAGTACTTC,CVAGGGYSYEQYF
TRBJ1-6,TRBV18,.,many,TGTGCCAGCAAGCCGGCAGGGAGGGATTCACCCCTCCACTTT,CASKPAGRDSPLHF
TRBJ2-1,TRBV29-1,TRBD2,.,TGCAGCGTCTGGACTAGCTACAATGAGCAGTTCTTC,CSVWTSYNEQFF
TRBJ2-3,TRBV29-1,.,many,TGCAGCTACCAATGGCCAGGCGCAGATACGCAGTATTTT,CSYQWPGADTQYF
TRBJ2-2,TRBV29-1,.,few,TGCAGCGTTGACTTGGGCCGGGGGGAGCTGTTTTTT,CSVDLGRGELFF
TRBJ2-1,TRBV5-1,.,.,TGCGCCAGCAGCCTGCCCAGGGTTAATGAGCAGTTCTTC,CASSLPRVNEQFF
TRBJ2-5,TRBV5-1,TRBD1,many,TGCGCCAGCAGCTGGAACGATGGACAGGGTATAGAGACCCAGTACTTC,CASSWNDGQGIETQYF
TRBJ2-3,TRBV7-9,.,few,TGTGCCAGCTGCCGGGACCTTAGCACAGATACGCAGTATTTT,CASCRDLSTDTQYF
TRBJ1-6,TRBV28,TRBD1,few,TGTGCCAGCAGTTGGGGGACAGGTTCCCTCCACTTT,CASSWGTGSLHF
TRBJ2-7,TRBV6-5,TRBD1,.,TGTGCCAGCAGTTTCGAACAGGGGGCAACCTACGAGCAGTACTTC,CASSFEQGATYEQYF
TRBJ2-7,TRBV27,TRBD2,many,TGTGCCAGCAGTTCCACCGGGGGGGCTAACGAGCAGTACTTC,CASSSTGGANEQYF
TRBJ1-6,TRBV12-3/TRBV12-4,.,few,TGTGCCAGCAGTGGGACGACTTCCAGTTCACCCCTCCACTTT,CASSGTTSSSPLHF
TRBJ2-5,TRBV20-1,.,.,TGCAGTGCTAGAGAGACAGCTCAAGAGACCCAGTACTTC,CSARETAQETQYF
TRBJ2-2,TRBV7-9,.,few,TGTGCCAGCAGCGCGGCCCCCACCGGGGAGCTGTTTTTT,CASSAAPTGELFF
TRBJ1-1,TRBV12-3/TRBV12-4,TRBD1,.,TGTGCCAGCAGTTTAGCCGGGACAGGGTCCCCCAAAGCTTTCTTT,CASSLAGTGSPKAFF
TRBJ1-1,TRBV11-2,TRBD1,.,TGTGCCAGCAGCTTCGCCGGGACAGGAATGAGCACTGAAGCTTTCTTT,CASSFAGTGMSTEAFF
TRBJ2-7,TRBV7-6,TRBD1,many,TGTGCCAGCAGCCTGGGCCGGGGACAGGGGGCCTACGAGCAGTACTTC,CASSLGRGQGAYEQYF
TRBJ2-7,TRBV28,.,.,TGTGCCAGCAGGCCAGGCGGCGGAAAGGCCTACGAGCAGTACTTC,CASRPGGGKAYEQYF
TRBJ2-2,TRBV28,.,.,TGTGCCAGCAGTTTCGAGAGCATCGCGAACACCGGGGAGCTGTTTTTT,CASSFESIANTGELFF
TRBJ2-7,TRBV20-1,TRBD2,few,TGCAGTGCCGAGCAACTTCGGACTAGCGGGGGTTTCTCCTACGAGCAGTACTTC,CSAEQLRTSGGFSYEQYF
TRBJ2-3,TRBV3-1,TRBD2,.,TGTGCCACGGGACTAGCGGGGACGGCAGATACGCAGTATTTT,CATGLAGTADTQYF
TRBJ1-1,TRBV28,.,many,TGTGCCAGCAGCCCTGCCGGAACGGGGAACACTGAAGCTTTCTTT,CASSPAGTGNTEAFF
TRBJ1-2,TRBV28,.,few,TGTGCCAGCAGTTCGACAGAGTGGTATGGCTACACCTTC,CASSSTEWYGYTF
TRBJ2-1,TRBV2,.,few,TGTGCCAGCAGAGTCGATGGGACAAACAATGAGCAGTTCTTC,CASRVDGTNNEQFF
TRBJ2-3,TRBV4-2,TRBD2,many,TGTGCCAGCAGCCCTGGACTAGCGGGGGGGCCAGATACGCAGTATTTT,CASSPGLAGGPDTQYF
TRBJ2-7,TRBV12-3/TRBV12-4,.,.,TGTGCCAGCAGCCGGACAGGGAGGGCCTACGAGCAGTACTTC,CASSRTGRAYEQYF
TRBJ2-7,TRBV18,.,many,TGTGCCAGCTCACCACCCAAACAGGTCAACGAGCAGTACTTC,CASSPPKQVNEQYF
TRBJ2-3,TRBV5-1,.,many,TGCGCCAGCAGAAGGAGCGGGACAAGCACAGATACGCAGTATTTT,CASRRSGTSTDTQYF
TRBJ2-5,TRBV5-1,.,.,TGCGCCAGCAGCTTGAGCTCCGGGAACCGGGAGACCCAGTACTTC,CASSLSSGNRETQYF
TRBJ2-7,TRBV28,.,few,TGTGCCAGCAGCCTAACCCCCGGGGACTACGAGCAGTACTTC,CASSLTPGDYEQYF
TRBJ2-7,TRBV7-9,.,few,TGTGCCAGCAGCCGTTCCCCCCCCGAGCAGTACTTC,CASSRSPPEQYF
TRBJ1-3,TRBV12-3/TRBV12-4,.,few,TGTGCCAGCCGGATGGGAAACACCATATATTTT,CASRMGNTIYF
TRBJ2-3,TRBV20-1,TRBD2,.,TGCAGTGCTAGAGAGGGAAGCGGGGCGTATTTT,CSAREGSGAYF
TRBJ2-7,TRBV7-9,TRBD1,many,TGTGCCAGCAGCTCCCTGGGGGGGACAGGGGCCGAGCAGTACTTC,CASSSLGGTGAEQYF
TRBJ1-4,TRBV28,TRBD1,many,TGTGCCAGCATCTCGGGACAGGGGGCCACGGGACTGTTTTTT,CASISGQGATGLFF
TRBJ2-7,TRBV7-2,.,.,TGTGCCAGCAGCTTAGAGGGGAACGAGCAGTACTTC,CASSLEGNEQYF
TRBJ2-7,TRBV7-6,.,many,TGTGCCAGCAGCTTAGGGCGGTCCTACGAGCAGTACTTC,CASSLGRSYEQYF
TRBJ2-2,TRBV7-9,.,.,TGTGCCAGCAGCTTAGAGTTTTCGCCAACAAACACCGGGGAGCTGTTTTTT,CASSLEFSPTNTGELFF
TRBJ2-7,TRBV6-1,TRBD2,.,TGTGCCAGCAGTGTGGGAACTAGCGGGGGGTACGAGCAGCACTTC,CASSVGTSGGYEQHF
TRBJ2-1,TRBV28,TRBD1,many,TGTGCCAGCAGTTTAGGGCAGGGGGCGCTTGATGAGCAGTTCTTC,CASSLGQGALDEQFF
TRBJ2-7,TRBV6-5,TRBD1,.,TGTGCCAGCAGCGCGGCCGGGACAGGGAACTACGAGCAGTACTTC,CASSAAGTGNYEQYF
TRBJ2-7,TRBV29-1,.,.,TGCAGCGTAGCCCTCTGGGAGTTCTACGAGCAGTACTTC,CSVALWEFYEQYF
TRBJ1-2,TRBV7-2,.,few,TGTGCCAGCAGTAGAGAGACGGGCTACTATGGCTACACCTTC,CASSRETGYYGYTF
TRBJ2-3,TRBV29-1,.,few,TGCAGCGTTGAAGGAGGGGCCGAAAGCACAGATACGCAGTATTTT,CSVEGGAESTDTQYF
TRBJ1-5,TRBV5-1,TRBD1,many,TGCGCCAGCAGCTTGGGAACAGGGGCGGACAATCAGCCCCAGCATTTT,CASSLGTGADNQPQHF
TRBJ1-2,TRBV3-1,.,.,TGTGCCAGCAGCCCGGTAAGGTCGTACGGCTACACCTTC,CASSPVRSYGYTF
TRBJ2-1,TRBV3-1,TRBD2,many,TGTGCCAGCAGCCAAGATCGGCTAGCGGGGGGGCTTTACAATGAGCAGTTCTTC,CASSQDRLAGGLYNEQFF
TRBJ1-2,TRBV9,.,few,TGTGCCAGCAGCGCCGACAACTATGGCTACACCTTC,CASSADNYGYTF
TRBJ2-7,TRBV29-1,.,.,TGCAGCGTTGTTGGTCGGTATTCCTACGAGCAGTACTTC,CSVVGRYSYEQYF
TRBJ1-1,TRBV6-5,TRBD1,many,TGTGCCAGCAGTTACTTCCATACAGGGGGGTGGAACACTGAAGTTTTCTTT,CASSYFHTGGWNTEVFF
TRBJ1-1,TRBV10-3,.,.,TGTGCCATCAGTGACCCTGCGGCAGTGAGGACTGAAGCTTTCTTT,CAISDPAAVRTEAFF
TRBJ2-7,TRBV5-5,.,many,TGTGCCAGCAGCTTGCGGGCAACGTCCTACGAGCAGTACTTC,CASSLRATSYEQYF
TRBJ2-7,TRBV27,.,few,TGTGCCAGCAGGCCCCGAGGGGAACTCTTCTACGAGCAGTACTTC,CASRPRGELFYEQYF
TRBJ2-7,TRBV20-1,TRBD1,.,TGCAGTGCCGAAAGCCGTGCACAGGGGGCATACGAGCAGTACTTC,CSAESRAQGAYEQYF
TRBJ2-1,TRBV9,TRBD2,few,TGTGCCAGCAGCGGGACTAGCGGGCGGGTTAGGCAGTTCTTC,CASSGTSGRVRQFF
TRBJ2-2,TRBV20-1,TRBD2,few,TGCAGTGCTAGAGCGGGGGGGCCCGCCGGGGAGCTGTTTTTT,CSARAGGPAGELFF
TRBJ2-1,TRBV12-3/TRBV12-4,TRBD2,few,TGTGCCAGCAGGCCCTCTTGGGGGGGATACAATGAGCAGTTCTTC,CASRPSWGGYNEQFF